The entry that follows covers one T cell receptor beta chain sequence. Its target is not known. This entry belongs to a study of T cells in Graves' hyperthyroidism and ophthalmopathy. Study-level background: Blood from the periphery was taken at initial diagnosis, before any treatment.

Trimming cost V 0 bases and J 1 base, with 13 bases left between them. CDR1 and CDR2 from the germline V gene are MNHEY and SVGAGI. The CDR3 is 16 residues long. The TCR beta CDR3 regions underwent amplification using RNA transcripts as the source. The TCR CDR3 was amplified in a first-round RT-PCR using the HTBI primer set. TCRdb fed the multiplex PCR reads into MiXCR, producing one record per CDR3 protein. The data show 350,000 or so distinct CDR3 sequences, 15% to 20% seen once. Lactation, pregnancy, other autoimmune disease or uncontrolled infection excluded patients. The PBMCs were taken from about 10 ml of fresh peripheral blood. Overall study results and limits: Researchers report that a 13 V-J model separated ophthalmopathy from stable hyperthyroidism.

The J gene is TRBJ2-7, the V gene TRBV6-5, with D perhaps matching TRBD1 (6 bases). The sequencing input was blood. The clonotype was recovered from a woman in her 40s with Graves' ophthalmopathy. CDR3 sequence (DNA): TGTGCCAGCAGTTACTCGTGGCAGGGGAAATCCTACGAGCAGTACTTC. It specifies CASSYSWQGKSYEQYF.